This T cell receptor beta chain was captured by sequencing in a study of blood T cell repertoires in COVID-19. Study details: COVID-19 samples from acute and convalescent phases originated in the United States, Italy and Spain. The analysed material was cDNA or gDNA that came from T cells, B-cell-depleted T cells, or PBMCs.

Original processing methods: Scientists estimated how many nucleated cells there were by amplifying reference gene primers. Sequencing used immunoSEQ multiplex PCR; TCRdb keeps in-frame clones, though not all of them. Clone size and the V and J calls come from that table; the DNA yielded D and trimming. The data show just over 650,000 clones, with approximately 90% seen just once and about 0.24% held by the top ten. Trimming removed 4 bases at V and 6 bases at J, with 10 bases between. Germline CDR1 reads SGHAT; CDR2 reads FQNNGV. This CDR3 has 13 amino acids. Sequenced material: peripheral blood. This rearrangement joins TRBV11-2 to TRBJ2-1; TRBD2 might be the D (5 bases). This receptor was taken from a woman younger than 30 with acute or convalescent COVID-19. CDR3 loop: CASSSGNPNEQFF. In nucleotides, the CDR3 is TGTGCCAGCAGCTCGGGGAACCCCAATGAGCAGTTCTTC. Complete variable domain (other parts from reference TRBV11-2 and TRBJ2-1): EAGVAQSPRYKIIEKRQSVAFWCNPISGHATLYWYQQILGQGPKLLIQFQNNGVVDDSQLPKDRFSAERLKGVDSTLKIQPAKLEDSAVYLCASSSGNPNEQFFGPGTRLTVL.